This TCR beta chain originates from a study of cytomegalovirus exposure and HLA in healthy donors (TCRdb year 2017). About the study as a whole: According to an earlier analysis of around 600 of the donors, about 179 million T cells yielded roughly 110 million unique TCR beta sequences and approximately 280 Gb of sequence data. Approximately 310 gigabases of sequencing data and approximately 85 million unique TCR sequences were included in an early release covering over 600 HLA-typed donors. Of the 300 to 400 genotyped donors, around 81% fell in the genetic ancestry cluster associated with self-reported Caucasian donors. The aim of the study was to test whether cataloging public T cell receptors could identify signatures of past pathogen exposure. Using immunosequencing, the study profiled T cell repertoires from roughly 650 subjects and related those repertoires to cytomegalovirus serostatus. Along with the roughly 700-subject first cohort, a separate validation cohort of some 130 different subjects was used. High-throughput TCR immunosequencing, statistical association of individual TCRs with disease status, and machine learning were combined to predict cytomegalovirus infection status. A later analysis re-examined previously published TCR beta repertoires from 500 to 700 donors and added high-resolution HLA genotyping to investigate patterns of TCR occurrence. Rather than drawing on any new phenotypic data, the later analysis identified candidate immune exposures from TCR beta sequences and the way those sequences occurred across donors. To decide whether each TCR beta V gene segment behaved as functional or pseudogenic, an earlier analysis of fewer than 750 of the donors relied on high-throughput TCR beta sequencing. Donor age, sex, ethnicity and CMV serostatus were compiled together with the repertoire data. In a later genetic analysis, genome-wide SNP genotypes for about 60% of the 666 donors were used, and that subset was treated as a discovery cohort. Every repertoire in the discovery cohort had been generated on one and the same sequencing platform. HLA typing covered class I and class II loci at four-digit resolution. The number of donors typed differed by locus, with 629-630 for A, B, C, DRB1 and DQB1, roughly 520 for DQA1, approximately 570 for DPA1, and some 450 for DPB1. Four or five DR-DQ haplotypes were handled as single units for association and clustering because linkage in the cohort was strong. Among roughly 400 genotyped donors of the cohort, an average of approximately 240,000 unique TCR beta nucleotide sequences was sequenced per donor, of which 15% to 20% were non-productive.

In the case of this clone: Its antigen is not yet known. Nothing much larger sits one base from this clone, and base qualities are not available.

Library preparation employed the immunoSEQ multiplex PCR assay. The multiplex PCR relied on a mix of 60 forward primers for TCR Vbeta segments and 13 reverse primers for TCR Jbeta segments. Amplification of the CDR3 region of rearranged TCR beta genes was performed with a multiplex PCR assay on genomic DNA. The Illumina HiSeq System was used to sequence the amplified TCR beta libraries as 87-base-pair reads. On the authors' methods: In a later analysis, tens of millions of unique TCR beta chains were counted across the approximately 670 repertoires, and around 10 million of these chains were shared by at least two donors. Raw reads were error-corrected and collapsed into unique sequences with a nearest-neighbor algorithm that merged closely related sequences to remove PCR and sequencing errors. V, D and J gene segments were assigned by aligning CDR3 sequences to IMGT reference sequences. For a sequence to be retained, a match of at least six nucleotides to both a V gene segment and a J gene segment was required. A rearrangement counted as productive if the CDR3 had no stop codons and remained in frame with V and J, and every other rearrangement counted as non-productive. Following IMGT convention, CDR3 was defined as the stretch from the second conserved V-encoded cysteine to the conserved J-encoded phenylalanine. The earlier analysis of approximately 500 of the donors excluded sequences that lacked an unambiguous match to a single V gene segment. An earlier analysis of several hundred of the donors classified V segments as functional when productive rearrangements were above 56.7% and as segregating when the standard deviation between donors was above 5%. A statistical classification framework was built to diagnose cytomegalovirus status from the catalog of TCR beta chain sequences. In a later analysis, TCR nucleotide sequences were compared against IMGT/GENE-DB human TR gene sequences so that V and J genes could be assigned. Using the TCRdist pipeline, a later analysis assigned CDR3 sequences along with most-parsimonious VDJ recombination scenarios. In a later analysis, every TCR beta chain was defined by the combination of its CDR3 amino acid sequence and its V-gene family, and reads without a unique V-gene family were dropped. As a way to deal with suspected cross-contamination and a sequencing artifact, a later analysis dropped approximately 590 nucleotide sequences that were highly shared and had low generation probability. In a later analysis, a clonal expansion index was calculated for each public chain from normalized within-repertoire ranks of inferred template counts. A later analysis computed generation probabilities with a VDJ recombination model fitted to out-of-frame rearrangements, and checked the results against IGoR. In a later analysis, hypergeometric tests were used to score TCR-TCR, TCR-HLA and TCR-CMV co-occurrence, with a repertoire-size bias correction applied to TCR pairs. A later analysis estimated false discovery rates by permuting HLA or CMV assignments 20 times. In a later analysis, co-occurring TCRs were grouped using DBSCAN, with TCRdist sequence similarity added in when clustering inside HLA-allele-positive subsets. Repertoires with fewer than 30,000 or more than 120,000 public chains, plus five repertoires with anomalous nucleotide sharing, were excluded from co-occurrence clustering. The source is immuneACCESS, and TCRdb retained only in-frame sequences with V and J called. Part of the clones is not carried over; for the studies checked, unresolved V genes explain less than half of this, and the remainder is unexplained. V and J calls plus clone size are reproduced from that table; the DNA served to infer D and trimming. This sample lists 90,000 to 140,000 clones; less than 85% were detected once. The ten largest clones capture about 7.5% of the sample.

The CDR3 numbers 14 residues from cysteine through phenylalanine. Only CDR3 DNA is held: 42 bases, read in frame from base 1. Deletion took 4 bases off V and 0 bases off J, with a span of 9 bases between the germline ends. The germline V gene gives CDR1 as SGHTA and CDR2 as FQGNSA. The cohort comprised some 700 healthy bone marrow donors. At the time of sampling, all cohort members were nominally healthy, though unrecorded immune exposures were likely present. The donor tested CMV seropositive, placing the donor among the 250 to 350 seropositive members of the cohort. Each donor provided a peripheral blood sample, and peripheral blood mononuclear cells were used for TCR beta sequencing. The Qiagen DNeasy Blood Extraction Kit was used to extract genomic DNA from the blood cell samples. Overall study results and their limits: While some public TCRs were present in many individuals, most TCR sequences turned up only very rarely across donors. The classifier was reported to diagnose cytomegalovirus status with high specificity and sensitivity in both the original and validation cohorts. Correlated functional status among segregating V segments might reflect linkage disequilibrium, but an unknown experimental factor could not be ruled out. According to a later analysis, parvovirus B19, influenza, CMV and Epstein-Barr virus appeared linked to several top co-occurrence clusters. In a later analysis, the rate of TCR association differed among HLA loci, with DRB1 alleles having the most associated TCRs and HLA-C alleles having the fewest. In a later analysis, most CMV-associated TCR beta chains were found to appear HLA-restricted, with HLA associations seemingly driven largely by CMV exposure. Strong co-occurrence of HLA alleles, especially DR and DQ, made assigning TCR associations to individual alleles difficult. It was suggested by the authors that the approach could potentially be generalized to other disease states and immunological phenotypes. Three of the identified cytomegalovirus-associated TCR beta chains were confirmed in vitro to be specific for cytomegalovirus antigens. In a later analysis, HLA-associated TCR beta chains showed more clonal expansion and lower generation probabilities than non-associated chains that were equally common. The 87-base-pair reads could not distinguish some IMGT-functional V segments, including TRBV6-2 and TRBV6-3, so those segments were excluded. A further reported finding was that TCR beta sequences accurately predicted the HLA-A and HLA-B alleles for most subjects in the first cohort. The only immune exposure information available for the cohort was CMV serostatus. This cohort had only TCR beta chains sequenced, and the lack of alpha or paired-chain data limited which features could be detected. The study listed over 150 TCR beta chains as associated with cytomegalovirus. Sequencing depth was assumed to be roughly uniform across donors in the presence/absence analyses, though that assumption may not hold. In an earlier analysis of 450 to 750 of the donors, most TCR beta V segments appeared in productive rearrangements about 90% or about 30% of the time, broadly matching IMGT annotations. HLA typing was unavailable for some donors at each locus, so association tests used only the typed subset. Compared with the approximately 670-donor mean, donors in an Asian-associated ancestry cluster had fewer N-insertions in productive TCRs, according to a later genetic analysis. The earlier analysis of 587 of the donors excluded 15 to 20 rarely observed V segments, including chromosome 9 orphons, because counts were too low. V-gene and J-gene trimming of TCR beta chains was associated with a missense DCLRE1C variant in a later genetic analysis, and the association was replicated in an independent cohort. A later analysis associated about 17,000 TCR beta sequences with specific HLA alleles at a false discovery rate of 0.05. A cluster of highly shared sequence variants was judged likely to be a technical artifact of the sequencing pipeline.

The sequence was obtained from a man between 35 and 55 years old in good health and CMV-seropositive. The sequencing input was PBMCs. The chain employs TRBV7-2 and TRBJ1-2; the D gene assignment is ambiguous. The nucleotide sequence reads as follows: TGTGCCAGCAGCTCCCAGCGGACTAACTATGGCTACACCTTC. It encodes CASSSQRTNYGYTF. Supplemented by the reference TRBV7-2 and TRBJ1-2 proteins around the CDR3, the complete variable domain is GAGVSQSPSNKVTEKGKDVELRCDPISGHTALYWYRQSLGQGLEFLIYFQGNSAPDKSGLPSDRFSAERTGGSVSTLTIQRTQQEDSAVYLCASSSQRTNYGYTFGSGTRLTVV.